This paragraph reports one TCR beta chain. This CDR3 spans 16 amino acids. Germline V lookup: CDR1 SGHTA, CDR2 FQGNSA. J was trimmed by 4 bases and V by 5 bases; bases with no gene match: 10. These data belong to a study of blood T cell repertoires in COVID-19. Study-level information: The cDNA or gDNA used as material had been derived from T cells, B-cell-depleted T cells, or PBMCs.

Using immunoSEQ multiplex PCR, the repertoire was profiled, and TCRdb retains in-frame clones only, with some absent. The sample has some 190,000 clones; over 75% are singletons. The chain links TRBV7-2 to TRBJ2-5, with 10 bases aligning to TRBD1. The clonotype comes from a person in their 70s with COVID-19, enrolled during active disease. The sample consisted of peripheral blood. DNA for the CDR3: TGTGCCAGCAGCCCCCGACAGGGGGCGCAAAGAGAGACCCAGTACTTC. It is translated as CASSPRQGAQRETQYF.